The rows below give T cell receptor beta chains drawn from one sample of a study of human T cells and chemical hapten exposure. From the RACE reads, TCRdb called clonotypes with MiXCR, one entry per CDR3 protein. The profile shows more than 55,000 distinct CDR3 sequences, 9.8% of them singletons. The input for sequencing was whole blood, taken in connection with sensitization to the hapten diphenylcyclopropenone (DPC). The receptors stem from a woman aged 35 to 49 with alopecia areata. Some clones in this sample may be carry-over from other donors' samples. Both conserved end residues are part of each CDR3. Fields, in order: D gene, J gene, V gene, clone size, CDR3 protein. A D gene is named only where the DNA matches it firmly. Not every row has a clone size; where given, it reads once, few, many or a size class.

NA,TRBJ2-7,TRBV25-1,many,CASRTSGHEQYF
NA,TRBJ2-7,TRBV7-9,many,CASSLKGRVYEQYF
NA,TRBJ1-5,TRBV28,many,CASSFRGGLGNQPQHF
NA,TRBJ2-7,TRBV7-9,many,CASSLVTYEQYF
NA,TRBJ2-1,TRBV7-6,many,CASSLVFYEQFF
TRBD2,TRBJ2-7,TRBV7-2,few,CASSFGTSGFSSYEQYF
TRBD1,TRBJ1-4,TRBV6-6,many,CASTPGQGGKLFF
NA,TRBJ1-2,TRBV20-1,NA,CSARDGSLKMGNYGYTF
NA,TRBJ1-2,TRBV29-1,many,CSGFDAENYGYTF
NA,TRBJ1-1,TRBV28,many,CASSLYRSLMNTEAFF
NA,TRBJ1-6,TRBV3-1,many,CASSFTGGESPLHF
NA,TRBJ1-4,TRBV11-2,many,CASSLVPENEKLFF
TRBD2,TRBJ2-7,TRBV12-3/TRBV12-4,many,CASSLGEGTYEQYF
NA,TRBJ1-1,TRBV10-3,NA,CAISEWADLNTEAFF
NA,TRBJ2-1,TRBV13,NA,CASRGGRNEQFF
NA,TRBJ2-1,TRBV27,NA,CASSLGFGSYNEQFF
NA,TRBJ2-1,TRBV7-9,many,CASSTGTPPIQVFF
TRBD1,TRBJ1-6,TRBV20-1,NA,CSARVGTVGNSPLHF
TRBD1,TRBJ1-5,TRBV6-6,many,CATKQGAEQPQHF
TRBD1,TRBJ2-1,TRBV5-5,few,CASREPGQVYNEQFF
NA,TRBJ1-4,TRBV4-1,NA,CASSQSPTGTNEKLFF
NA,TRBJ1-2,TRBV18,NA,CASSPDRGGYTF
NA,TRBJ2-1,TRBV6-2/TRBV6-3,few,CASSLTGAYNEQFF
NA,TRBJ1-2,TRBV4-3,many,CASSQDRGGRGYGYTF
TRBD1,TRBJ1-6,TRBV11-2,few,CASSRGQGKSPLHF